Listed here are 13 T cell receptor beta chains from one sample, sequenced in a study of T-cell memory formation after mild COVID-19. TCRdb re-derived calls from the 5' RACE reads in MiXCR, one entry per CDR3 protein. The table shows hundreds of thousands of distinct CDR3 sequences, with less than 20% occurring only once. The specimen was PBMCs or a T cell subset sorted from them (not recorded which). These receptors were collected from a man younger than 35 who had mild COVID-19 (a few samples of this study predate the infection). Cell type and time point are not known.

This clonotype has a count of ten or more. J is TRBJ2-5 and V is TRBV19; unclear D gene. The CDR3 is 13 amino acids. V dropped 3 bases and J dropped 5 bases, with 10 bases sitting between them. Germline assignment: CDR1 LNHDA and CDR2 SQIVND (reference sequence). CDR3 sequence: CASSIGGIETQYF. The CDR3 DNA reads as TGTGCCAGTAGTATTGGTGGGATTGAGACCCAGTACTTC.

This chain links TRBV4-3 with TRBJ2-4, with D possibly being TRBD2 (5 bases). Looked up from germline, CDR1 is LGHNA and CDR2 is YSLEER. There are 16 residues in the CDR3. V lost 0 bases and J lost 9, with 18 bases in between. CDR3 in amino acids: CASSQDLGVGSGIQYF. In DNA, the CDR3 is TGCGCCAGCAGCCAAGATCTCGGGGTGGGTTCAGGCATTCAGTACTTC.

This chain links TRBV12-3 or TRBV12-4 with TRBJ1-1; D is unclear. Trimming cost V 3 bases and J 1 base, with 12 bases left between them. This CDR3 spans 15 amino acids. The CDR3 nucleotides are TGTGCCAGCAGTTTCCCTAGGACCGAGAACACTGAAGCTTTCTTT. Translating it yields CASSFPRTENTEAFF.

This sequence joins TRBV7-2 and TRBJ1-5, with 12 bases aligning to TRBD1. Germline assignment: CDR1 SGHTA and CDR2 FQGNSA. Unmatched junction bases numbered 14, after V lost 4 bases and J lost 10 bases. The CDR3 length is 17 residues. CDR3 sequence (DNA): TGTGCCAGCAGCTCAAAGGCGGGGACAGGGGGCGAAGAACCCCAGCATTTT. This encodes CASSSKAGTGGEEPQHF.

This clonotype was counted ten times or more. The chain combines TRBV24-1 with TRBJ2-5; no clear D. V shed 4 bases and J shed 5 bases, with 13 bases lying between them. CDR3 length: 14 amino acids. Looked up from germline, CDR1 is KGHDR and CDR2 is SFDVKD. CDR3: CATSDPRATETQYF. The CDR3 DNA follows: TGTGCCACCAGTGACCCAAGGGCGACGGAGACCCAGTACTTC.

This chain's CDR3 is CASSEWGAGTEAFF. In DNA form, the CDR3 reads TGTGCCAGCAGTGAATGGGGGGCCGGGACTGAAGCTTTCTTT. The chain employs TRBV2 and TRBJ1-1; tentatively, D is TRBD1 (6 bases). Deletions cut 2 bases from V and 5 bases from J, with 12 bases between. The CDR3 covers 14 residues. Germline CDR1 reads SNHLY; CDR2 reads FYNNEI. Full variable domain (remainder filled in from reference TRBV2 and TRBJ1-1): EPEVTQTPSHQVTQMGQEVILRCVPISNHLYFYWYRQILGQKVEFLVSFYNNEISEKSEIFDDQFSVERPDGSNFTLKIRSTKLEDSAMYFCASSEWGAGTEAFFGQGTRLTVV.

The J gene is TRBJ1-4, the V gene TRBV20-1; weak D call: TRBD1 (5 bases). The germline gives CDR1 DFQATT, CDR2 SNEGSKA (reference sequence). The CDR3 sequence is 15 residues long. The V gene lost 5 bases and the J gene lost 3 bases, with 16 bases spanning the gap. The CDR3 nucleotides read TGCAGTGCTCACCTCGGGGGGGACTCTAATGAAAAACTGTTTTTT. This encodes CSAHLGGDSNEKLFF.

This clonotype was counted ten times or more. This chain joins TRBV4-1 and TRBJ2-5, with D uncertain. The CDR3 runs 16 residues. V dropped 0 bases and J dropped 3 bases, with 14 bases sitting between them. CDR1 is MGHRA, CDR2 YSYEKL, per germline. CDR3 residues: CASSQDVRQREETQYF. DNA of the CDR3: TGCGCCAGCAGCCAAGACGTTCGGCAAAGGGAAGAGACCCAGTACTTC.

This clonotype was detected a few times. V gene TRBV4-1 combines with J gene TRBJ1-2; tentatively, D is TRBD1 (5 bases). The CDR3 extends over 14 amino acids. CDR1 MGHRA and CDR2 YSYEKL come from the germline V gene. V dropped 1 base and J dropped 2 bases, with 8 bases sitting between them. The CDR3 loop reads CASSQAGMNYGYTF. The CDR3 DNA follows: TGCGCCAGCAGCCAAGCAGGGATGAACTATGGCTACACCTTC.

The chain combines TRBV11-2 with TRBJ1-1; D call uncertain. This CDR3 has 13 amino acids. The germline gives CDR1 SGHAT, CDR2 FQNNGV. Trimming pared 4 bases from V and 4 bases from J, leaving 10 bases between. The CDR3 coding sequence is TGTGCCAGCAGCTCTGGAGAGGGCACTGAAGCTTTCTTT. Amino acids: CASSSGEGTEAFF. Variable domain in full (rest from reference TRBV11-2 and TRBJ1-1): EAGVAQSPRYKIIEKRQSVAFWCNPISGHATLYWYQQILGQGPKLLIQFQNNGVVDDSQLPKDRFSAERLKGVDSTLKIQPAKLEDSAVYLCASSSGEGTEAFFGQGTRLTVV.

V gene TRBV11-2 combines with J gene TRBJ1-3; D gene ambiguous. This CDR3 comprises 15 residues. Between the trimmed V and J ends, which lost 3 bases and 4 bases, there was a span of 13 bases. The germline V gene has CDR1 SGHAT and CDR2 FQNNGV. CDR3 loop: CASSFLAVEGNTIYF. The CDR3 bases are TGTGCCAGCAGCTTCTTAGCGGTCGAAGGAAACACCATATATTTT.

The V and J genes are TRBV5-1 and TRBJ2-2, with 8 bases identical to TRBD1. Germline V lookup: CDR1 SGHRS, CDR2 YFSETQ. After removal of 4 bases from V and 5 bases from J, the junction contained 7 bases not matched to a gene. The CDR3 loop spans 15 amino acids. CDR3 bases: TGCGCCAGCAGCCAAGACAGGGGAAGGACCGGGGAGCTGTTTTTT. Residues: CASSQDRGRTGELFF.

In this sample, this clonotype turned up a few times. The chain couples TRBV6-2 or TRBV6-3 to TRBJ2-2, with 7 bases aligning to TRBD2. This CDR3 has 16 residues. Trimming removed 5 bases from V and 0 bases from J; junction bases left unmatched: 6. Germline V CDR1 and CDR2: MNHEY, SVGEGT. The CDR3 spells CASSPLRGANTGELFF. CDR3 DNA: TGTGCCAGCAGTCCTCTTCGGGGGGCGAACACCGGGGAGCTGTTTTTT.